This TCR beta chain was sequenced in a study of cytomegalovirus exposure and HLA in healthy donors. In germline, CDR1 is SGHRS, CDR2 YFSETQ. This CDR3 comprises 13 residues. With respect to this clone: Mismatch with germline at one junction end may stem from a read error.

The PCR contained 60 Vbeta and 13 Jbeta primers. Clones were sequenced by immunoSEQ multiplex PCR, and TCRdb holds only the in-frame ones, with some missing. The sample yields approximately 99,000 clones, roughly four fifths seen once. Sequences were obtained from PBMCs. The chain couples TRBV5-1 to TRBJ1-3; 9 bases line up with TRBD1. This TCR was recovered from a middle-aged man in good health and CMV-seropositive. In nucleotides, the CDR3 is TGTGCCAGCAGCCTGACAGGGGGGGACACCATATATTTT. Protein sequence: CASSLTGGDTIYF.